Sequencing of this T cell receptor beta chain was carried out in a study of blood T cell repertoires in COVID-19. Study information: The origin of the acute and convalescent COVID-19 samples was the United States, Italy and Spain. PBMCs, B-cell-depleted T cells, or T cells were the source of the cDNA or gDNA that made up the material.

Germline assignment: CDR1 SGDLS and CDR2 YYNGEE. The CDR3 has 14 residues. V gave up 3 bases and J gave up 0 bases, with 9 bases separating them. The protocol was immunoSEQ multiplex PCR, while the TCRdb copy is restricted to in-frame clones and leaves out a portion. This sample has approximately 170,000 clones; roughly 86% occur once, and the top ten carry roughly 8%. The sequencing input was peripheral blood. The source is a middle-aged man who had recovered from COVID-19. The V gene is TRBV9, the J gene TRBJ1-1; no clear D gene. CDR3 DNA sequence: TGTGCCAGCAGCGGTGGCCCAATGAACACTGAAGCTTTCTTT. This sequence encodes CASSGGPMNTEAFF. Supplemented by reference TRBV9 and TRBJ1-1, the full variable domain reads DSGVTQTPKHLITATGQRVTLRCSPRSGDLSVYWYQQSLDQGLQFLIQYYNGEERAKGNILERFSAQQFPDLHSELNLSSLELGDSALYFCASSGGPMNTEAFFGQGTRLTVV.